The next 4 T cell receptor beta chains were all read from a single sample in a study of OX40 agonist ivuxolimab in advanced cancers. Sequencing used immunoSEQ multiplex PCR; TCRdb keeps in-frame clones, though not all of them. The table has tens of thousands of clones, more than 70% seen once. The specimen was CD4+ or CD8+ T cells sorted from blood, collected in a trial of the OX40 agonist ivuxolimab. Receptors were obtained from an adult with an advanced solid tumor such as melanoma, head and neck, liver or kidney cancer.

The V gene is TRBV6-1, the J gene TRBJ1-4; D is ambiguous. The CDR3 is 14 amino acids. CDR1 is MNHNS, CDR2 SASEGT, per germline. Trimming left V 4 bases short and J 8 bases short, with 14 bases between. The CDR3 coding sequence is TGTGCCAGCAGTGTATCGAGGGCAGGAGAAAAACTGTTTTTT. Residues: CASSVSRAGEKLFF.

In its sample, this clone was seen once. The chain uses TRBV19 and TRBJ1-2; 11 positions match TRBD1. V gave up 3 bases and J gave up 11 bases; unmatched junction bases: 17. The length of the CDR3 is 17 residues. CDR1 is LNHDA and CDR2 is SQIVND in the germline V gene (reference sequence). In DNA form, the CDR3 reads TGTGCCAGTAGTATGGTCGGGACAGGGGGAAGTTCGTTCTCTTACACCTTC. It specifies CASSMVGTGGSSFSYTF.

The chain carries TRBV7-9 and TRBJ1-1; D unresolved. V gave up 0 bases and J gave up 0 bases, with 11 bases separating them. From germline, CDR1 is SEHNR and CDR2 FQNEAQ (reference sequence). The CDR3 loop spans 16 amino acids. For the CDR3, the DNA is TGTGCCAGCAGCTTAGCTCGCACTATCATGAACACTGAAGCTTTCTTT. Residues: CASSLARTIMNTEAFF.

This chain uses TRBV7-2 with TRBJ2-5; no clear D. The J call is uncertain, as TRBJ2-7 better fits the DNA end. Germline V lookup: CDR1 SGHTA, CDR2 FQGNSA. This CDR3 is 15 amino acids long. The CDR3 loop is CASSLAATLLYEQYF. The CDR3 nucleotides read TGTGCCAGCAGCTTAGCGGCGACACTACTCTACGAGCAGTACTTC.